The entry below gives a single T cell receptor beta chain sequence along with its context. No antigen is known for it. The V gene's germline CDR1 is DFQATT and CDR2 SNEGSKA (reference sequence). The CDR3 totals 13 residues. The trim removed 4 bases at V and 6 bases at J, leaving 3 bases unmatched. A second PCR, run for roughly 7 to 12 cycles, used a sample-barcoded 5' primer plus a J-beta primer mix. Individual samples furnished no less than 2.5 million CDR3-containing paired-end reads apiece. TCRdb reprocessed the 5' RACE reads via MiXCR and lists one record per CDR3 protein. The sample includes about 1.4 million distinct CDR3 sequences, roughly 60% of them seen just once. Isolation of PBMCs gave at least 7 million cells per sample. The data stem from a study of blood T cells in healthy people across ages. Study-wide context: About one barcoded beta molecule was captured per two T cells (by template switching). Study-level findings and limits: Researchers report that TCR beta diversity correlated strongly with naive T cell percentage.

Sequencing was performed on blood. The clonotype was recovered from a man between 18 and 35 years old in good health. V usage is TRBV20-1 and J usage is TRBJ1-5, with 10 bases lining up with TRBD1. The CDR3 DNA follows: TGCAGTGCTACGGACAGGGGGATTCAGCCCCAGCATTTT. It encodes CSATDRGIQPQHF.